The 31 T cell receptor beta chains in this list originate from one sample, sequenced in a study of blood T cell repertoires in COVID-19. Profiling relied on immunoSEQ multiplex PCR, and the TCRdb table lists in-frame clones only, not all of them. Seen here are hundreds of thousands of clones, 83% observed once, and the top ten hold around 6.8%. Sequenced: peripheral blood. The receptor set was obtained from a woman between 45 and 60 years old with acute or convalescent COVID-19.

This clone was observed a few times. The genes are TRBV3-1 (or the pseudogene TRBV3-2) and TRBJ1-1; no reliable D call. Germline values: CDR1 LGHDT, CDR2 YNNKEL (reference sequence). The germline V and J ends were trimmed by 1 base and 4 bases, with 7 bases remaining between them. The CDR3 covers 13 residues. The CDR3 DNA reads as TGTGCCAGCAGCCAAGCCCGGGTCACTGAAGCTTTCTTT. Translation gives CASSQARVTEAFF.

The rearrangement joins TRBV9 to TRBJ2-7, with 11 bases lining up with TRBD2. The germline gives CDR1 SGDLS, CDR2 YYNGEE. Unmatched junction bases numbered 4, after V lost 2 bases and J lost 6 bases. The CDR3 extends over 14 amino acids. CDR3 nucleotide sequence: TGTGCCAGCAGCGTTAGCGGGGGGGCTTCCGAGCAGTACTTC. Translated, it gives CASSVSGGASEQYF.

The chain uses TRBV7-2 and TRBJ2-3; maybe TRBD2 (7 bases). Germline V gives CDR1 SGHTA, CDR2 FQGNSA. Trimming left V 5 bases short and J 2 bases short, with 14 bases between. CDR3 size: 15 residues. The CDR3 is CASSPRGGFTDTQYF. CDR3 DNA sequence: TGTGCCAGCAGCCCGAGGGGGGGATTCACAGATACGCAGTATTTT.

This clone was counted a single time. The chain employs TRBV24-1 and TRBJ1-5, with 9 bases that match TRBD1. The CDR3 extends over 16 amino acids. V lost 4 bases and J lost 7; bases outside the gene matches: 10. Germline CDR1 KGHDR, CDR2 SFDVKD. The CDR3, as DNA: TGTGCCACCAGTGAGTCGGGACAGGGATATTGGCAGCCCCAGCATTTT. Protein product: CATSESGQGYWQPQHF.

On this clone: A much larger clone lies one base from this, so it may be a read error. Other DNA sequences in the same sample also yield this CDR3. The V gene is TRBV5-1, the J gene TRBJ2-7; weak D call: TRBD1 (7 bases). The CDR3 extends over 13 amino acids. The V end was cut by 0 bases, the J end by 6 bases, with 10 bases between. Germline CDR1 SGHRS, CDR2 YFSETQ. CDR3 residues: CASSLGQGGEQYF. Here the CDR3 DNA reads TGCGCCAGCAGCTTGGGACAGGGAGGCGAGCAGTACTTC. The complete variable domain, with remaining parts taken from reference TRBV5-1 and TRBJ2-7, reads KAGVTQTPRYLIKTRGQQVTLSCSPISGHRSVSWYQQTPGQGLQFLFEYFSETQRNKGNFPGRFSGRQFSNSRSEMNVSTLELGDSALYLCASSLGQGGEQYFGPGTRLTVT.

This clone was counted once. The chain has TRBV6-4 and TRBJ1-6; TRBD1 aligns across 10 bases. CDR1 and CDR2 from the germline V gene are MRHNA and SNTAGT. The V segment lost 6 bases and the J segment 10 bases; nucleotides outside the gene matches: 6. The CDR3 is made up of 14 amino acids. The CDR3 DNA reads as TGTGCCAGCAGGGTGGACAGGGGGGCCTCACCCCTCCACTTT. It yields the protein CASRVDRGASPLHF.

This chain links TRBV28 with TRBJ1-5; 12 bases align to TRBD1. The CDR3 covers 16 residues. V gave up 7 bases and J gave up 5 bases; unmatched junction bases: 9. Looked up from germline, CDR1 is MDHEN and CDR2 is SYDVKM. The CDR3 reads CASKVPGQGADQPQHF. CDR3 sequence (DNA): TGTGCCAGCAAAGTCCCGGGACAGGGGGCGGATCAGCCCCAGCATTTT.

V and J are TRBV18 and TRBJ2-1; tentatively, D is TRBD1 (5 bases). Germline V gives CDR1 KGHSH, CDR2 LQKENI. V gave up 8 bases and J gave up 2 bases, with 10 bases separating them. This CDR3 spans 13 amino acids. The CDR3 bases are TGTGCCAGCGCATCGACAGCCTACAATGAGCAGTTCTTC. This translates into CASASTAYNEQFF.

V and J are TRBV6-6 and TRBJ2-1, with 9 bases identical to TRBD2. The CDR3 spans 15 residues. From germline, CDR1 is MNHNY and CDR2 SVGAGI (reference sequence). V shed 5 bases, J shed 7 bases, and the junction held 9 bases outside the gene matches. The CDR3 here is CASSNTIAGANEQFF. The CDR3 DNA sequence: TGTGCCAGCAGTAATACAATAGCGGGAGCGAATGAGCAGTTCTTC.

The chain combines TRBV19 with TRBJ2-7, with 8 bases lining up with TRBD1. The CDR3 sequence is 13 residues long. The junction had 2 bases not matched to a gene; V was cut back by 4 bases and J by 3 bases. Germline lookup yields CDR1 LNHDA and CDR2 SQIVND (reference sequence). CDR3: CASSTGQDYEQYF. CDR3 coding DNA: TGTGCCAGTAGTACGGGACAGGACTACGAGCAGTACTTC.

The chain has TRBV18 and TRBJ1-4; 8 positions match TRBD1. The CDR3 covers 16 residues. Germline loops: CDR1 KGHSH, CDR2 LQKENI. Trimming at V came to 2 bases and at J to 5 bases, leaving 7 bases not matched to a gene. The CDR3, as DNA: TGTGCCAGCTCACCAAGGGCGGGACAGGCCAATGAAAAACTGTTTTTT. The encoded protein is CASSPRAGQANEKLFF. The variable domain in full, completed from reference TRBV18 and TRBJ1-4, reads NAGVMQNPRHLVRRRGQEARLRCSPMKGHSHVYWYRQLPEEGLKFMVYLQKENIIDESGMPKERFSAEFPKEGPSILRIQQVVRGDSAAYFCASSPRAGQANEKLFFGSGTQLSVL.

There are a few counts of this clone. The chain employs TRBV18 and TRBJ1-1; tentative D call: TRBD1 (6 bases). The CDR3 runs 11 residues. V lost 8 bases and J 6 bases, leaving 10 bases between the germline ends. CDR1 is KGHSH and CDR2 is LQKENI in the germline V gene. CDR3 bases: TGTGCCAGCAGACAGGAGGCTGAAGCTTTCTTT. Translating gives CASRQEAEAFF.

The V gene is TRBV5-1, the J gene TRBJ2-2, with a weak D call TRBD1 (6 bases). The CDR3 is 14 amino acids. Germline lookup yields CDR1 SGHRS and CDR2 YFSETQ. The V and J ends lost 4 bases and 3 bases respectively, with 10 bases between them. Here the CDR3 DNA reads TGCGCCAGCAGCGGGCAGGGGTACACCGGGGAGCTGTTTTTT. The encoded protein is CASSGQGYTGELFF.

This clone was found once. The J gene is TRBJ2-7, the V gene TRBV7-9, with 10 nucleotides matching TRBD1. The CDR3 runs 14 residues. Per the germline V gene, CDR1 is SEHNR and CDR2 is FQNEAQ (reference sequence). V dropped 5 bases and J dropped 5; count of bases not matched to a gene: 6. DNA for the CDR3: TGTGCCAGCAGCCGGGGACAGGGGAGCGACGAGCAGTACTTC. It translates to CASSRGQGSDEQYF.

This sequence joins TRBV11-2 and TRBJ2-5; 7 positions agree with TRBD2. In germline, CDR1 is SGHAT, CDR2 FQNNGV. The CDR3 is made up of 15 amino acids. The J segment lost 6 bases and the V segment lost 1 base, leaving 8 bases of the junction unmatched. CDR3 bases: TGTGCCAGCAGCTTAGTGGGGGGGGGTGGAAAGACCCAGTACTTC. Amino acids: CASSLVGGGGKTQYF.

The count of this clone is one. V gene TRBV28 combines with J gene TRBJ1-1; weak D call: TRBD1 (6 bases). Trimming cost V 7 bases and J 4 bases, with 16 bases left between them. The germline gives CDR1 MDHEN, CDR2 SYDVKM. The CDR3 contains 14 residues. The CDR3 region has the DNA TGTGCCAGCAACCCATATCAGGGGAGCACTGAAGCTTTCTTT. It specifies CASNPYQGSTEAFF. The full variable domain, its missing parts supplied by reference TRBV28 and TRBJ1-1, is DVKVTQSSRYLVKRTGEKVFLECVQDMDHENMFWYRQDPGLGLRLIYFSYDVKMKEKGDIPEGYSVSREKKERFSLILESASTNQTSMYLCASNPYQGSTEAFFGQGTRLTVV.

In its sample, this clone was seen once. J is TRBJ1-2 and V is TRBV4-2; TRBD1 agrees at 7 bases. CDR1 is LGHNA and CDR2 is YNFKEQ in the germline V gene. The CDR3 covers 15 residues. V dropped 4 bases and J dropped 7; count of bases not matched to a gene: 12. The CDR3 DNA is TGTGCCAGCAGCCGAGAAGGACAGGTGGTTTCTGGCTACACCTTC. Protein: CASSREGQVVSGYTF.

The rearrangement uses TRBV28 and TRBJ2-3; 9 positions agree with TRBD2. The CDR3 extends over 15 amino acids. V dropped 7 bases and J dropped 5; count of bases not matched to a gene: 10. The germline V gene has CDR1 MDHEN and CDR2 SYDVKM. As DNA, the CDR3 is TGTGCCAGCACTTTCACTAGCGGGTGGGGAGATACGCAGTATTTT. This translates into CASTFTSGWGDTQYF.

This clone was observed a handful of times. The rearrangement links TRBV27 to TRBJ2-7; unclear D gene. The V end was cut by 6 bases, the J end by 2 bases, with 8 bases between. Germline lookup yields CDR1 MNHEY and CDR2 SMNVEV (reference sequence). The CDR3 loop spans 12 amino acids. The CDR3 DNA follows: TGTGCCAGCAGGGGCCAGGCCTACGAGCAGTACTTC. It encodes CASRGQAYEQYF.

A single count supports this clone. CDR3 region: CASSPTSTDTQYF. As DNA, the CDR3 is TGTGCCAGCTCACCTACTAGCACAGATACGCAGTATTTT. This chain links TRBV18 with TRBJ2-3; unclear D gene. Germline V gives CDR1 KGHSH, CDR2 LQKENI. The CDR3 is 13 amino acids. Trimming took off 3 bases at V and 0 bases at J, with 4 bases between the two ends.

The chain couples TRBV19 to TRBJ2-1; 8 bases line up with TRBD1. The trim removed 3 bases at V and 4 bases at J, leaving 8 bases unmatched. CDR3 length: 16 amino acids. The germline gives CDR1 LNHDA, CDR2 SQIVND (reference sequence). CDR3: CASSIYRTGLYNEQFF. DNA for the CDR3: TGTGCCAGTAGTATTTACCGGACAGGGCTTTACAATGAGCAGTTCTTC.

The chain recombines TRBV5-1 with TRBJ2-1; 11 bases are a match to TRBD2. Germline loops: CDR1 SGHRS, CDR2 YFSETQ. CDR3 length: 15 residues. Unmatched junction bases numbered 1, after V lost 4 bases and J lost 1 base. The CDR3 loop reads CASSIAGGSYNEQFF. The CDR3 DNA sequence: TGCGCCAGCAGCATAGCGGGAGGGTCCTACAATGAGCAGTTCTTC.

In DNA, the CDR3 is TGTGCCAGCAAGAGGCCCGGGTCTGGCTACACCTTC. As protein: CASKRPGSGYTF. The V gene is TRBV27, the J gene TRBJ1-2; D is unresolved. Germline assignment: CDR1 MNHEY and CDR2 SMNVEV (reference sequence). Trimming removed 7 bases at V and 7 bases at J, with 13 bases between. The length of the CDR3 is 12 residues.

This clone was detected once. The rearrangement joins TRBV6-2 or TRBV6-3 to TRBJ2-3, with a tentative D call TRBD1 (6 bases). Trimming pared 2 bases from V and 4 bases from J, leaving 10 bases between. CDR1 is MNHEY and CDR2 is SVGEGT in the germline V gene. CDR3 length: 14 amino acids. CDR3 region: CASSYPDSPDTQYF. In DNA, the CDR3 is TGTGCCAGCAGTTACCCGGACAGCCCAGATACGCAGTATTTT.

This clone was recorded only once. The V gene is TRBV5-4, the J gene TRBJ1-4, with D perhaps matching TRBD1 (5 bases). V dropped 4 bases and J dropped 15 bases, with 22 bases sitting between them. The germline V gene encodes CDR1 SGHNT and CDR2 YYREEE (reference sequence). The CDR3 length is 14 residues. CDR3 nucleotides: TGTGCCAGCAGCCTGGGGGTAGTCGGCGACACCGTGTTTTTT. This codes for CASSLGVVGDTVFF. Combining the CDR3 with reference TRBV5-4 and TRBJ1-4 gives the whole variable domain ETGVTQSPTHLIKTRGQQVTLRCSSQSGHNTVSWYQQALGQGPQFIFQYYREEENGRGNFPPRFSGLQFPNYSSELNVNALELDDSALYLCASSLGVVGDTVFFGSGTQLSVL.

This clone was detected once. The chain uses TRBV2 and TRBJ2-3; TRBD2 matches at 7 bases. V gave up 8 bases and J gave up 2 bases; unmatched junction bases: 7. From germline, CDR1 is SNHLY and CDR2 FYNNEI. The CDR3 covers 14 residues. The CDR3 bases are TGTGCCAGCCGCCGGGACTACTCCACAGATACGCAGTATTTT. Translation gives CASRRDYSTDTQYF.

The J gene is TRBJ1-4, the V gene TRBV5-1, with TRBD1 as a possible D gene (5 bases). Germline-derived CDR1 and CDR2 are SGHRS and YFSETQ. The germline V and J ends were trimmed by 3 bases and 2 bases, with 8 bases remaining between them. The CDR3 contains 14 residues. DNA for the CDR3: TGCGCCAGCAGCTCGGGGGGGACTAATGAAAAACTGTTTTTT. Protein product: CASSSGGTNEKLFF.

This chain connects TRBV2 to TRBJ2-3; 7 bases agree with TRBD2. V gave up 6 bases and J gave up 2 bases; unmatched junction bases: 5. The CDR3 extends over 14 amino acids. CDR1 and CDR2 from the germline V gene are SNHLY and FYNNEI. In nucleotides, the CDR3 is TGTGCCAGCAGACGGGGGGTCGACACAGATACGCAGTATTTT. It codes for CASRRGVDTDTQYF. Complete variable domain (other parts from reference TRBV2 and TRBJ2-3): EPEVTQTPSHQVTQMGQEVILRCVPISNHLYFYWYRQILGQKVEFLVSFYNNEISEKSEIFDDQFSVERPDGSNFTLKIRSTKLEDSAMYFCASRRGVDTDTQYFGPGTRLTVL.

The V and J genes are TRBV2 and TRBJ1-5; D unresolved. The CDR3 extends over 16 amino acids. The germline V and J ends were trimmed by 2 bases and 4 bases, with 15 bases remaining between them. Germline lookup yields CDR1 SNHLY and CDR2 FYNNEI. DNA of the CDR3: TGTGCCAGCAGTGAATCTTCTCTCGTGAGAAATCAGCCCCAGCATTTT. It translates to CASSESSLVRNQPQHF.

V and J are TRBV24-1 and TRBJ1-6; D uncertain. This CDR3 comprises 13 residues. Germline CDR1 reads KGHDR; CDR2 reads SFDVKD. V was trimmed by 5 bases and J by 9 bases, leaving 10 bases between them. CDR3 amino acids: CATSAQVGSPLHF. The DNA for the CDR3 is TGTGCCACCAGTGCCCAGGTCGGTTCACCCCTCCACTTT.

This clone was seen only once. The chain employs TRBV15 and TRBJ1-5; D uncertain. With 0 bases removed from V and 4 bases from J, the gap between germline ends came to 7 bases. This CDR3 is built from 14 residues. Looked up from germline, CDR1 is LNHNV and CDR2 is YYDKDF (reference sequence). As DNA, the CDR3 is TGTGCCACCAGCAGAGATTTCGGGAATCAGCCCCAGCATTTT. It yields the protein CATSRDFGNQPQHF. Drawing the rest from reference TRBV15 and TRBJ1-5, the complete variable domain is DAMVIQNPRYQVTQFGKPVTLSCSQTLNHNVMYWYQQKSSQAPKLLFHYYDKDFNNEADTPDNFQSRRPNTSFCFLDIRSPGLGDTAMYLCATSRDFGNQPQHFGDGTRLSIL.